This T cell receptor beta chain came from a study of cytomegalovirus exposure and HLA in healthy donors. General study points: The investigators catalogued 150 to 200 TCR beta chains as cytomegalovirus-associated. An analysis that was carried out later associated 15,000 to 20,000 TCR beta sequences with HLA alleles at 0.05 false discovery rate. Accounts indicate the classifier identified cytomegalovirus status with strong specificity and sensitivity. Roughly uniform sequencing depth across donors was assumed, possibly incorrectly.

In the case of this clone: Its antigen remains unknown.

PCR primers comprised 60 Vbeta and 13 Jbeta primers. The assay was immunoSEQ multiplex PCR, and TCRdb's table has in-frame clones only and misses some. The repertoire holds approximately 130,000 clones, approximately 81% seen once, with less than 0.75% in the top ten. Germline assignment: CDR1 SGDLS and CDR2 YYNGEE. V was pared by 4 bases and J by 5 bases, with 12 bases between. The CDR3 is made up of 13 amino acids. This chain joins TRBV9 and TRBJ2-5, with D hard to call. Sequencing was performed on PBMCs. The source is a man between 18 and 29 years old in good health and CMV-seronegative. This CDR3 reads CASSSSGWETQYF. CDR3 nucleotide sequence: TGTGCCAGCAGCTCCTCCGGGTGGGAGACCCAGTACTTC. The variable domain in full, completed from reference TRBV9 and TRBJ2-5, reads DSGVTQTPKHLITATGQRVTLRCSPRSGDLSVYWYQQSLDQGLQFLIQYYNGEERAKGNILERFSAQQFPDLHSELNLSSLELGDSALYFCASSSSGWETQYFGPGTRLLVL.